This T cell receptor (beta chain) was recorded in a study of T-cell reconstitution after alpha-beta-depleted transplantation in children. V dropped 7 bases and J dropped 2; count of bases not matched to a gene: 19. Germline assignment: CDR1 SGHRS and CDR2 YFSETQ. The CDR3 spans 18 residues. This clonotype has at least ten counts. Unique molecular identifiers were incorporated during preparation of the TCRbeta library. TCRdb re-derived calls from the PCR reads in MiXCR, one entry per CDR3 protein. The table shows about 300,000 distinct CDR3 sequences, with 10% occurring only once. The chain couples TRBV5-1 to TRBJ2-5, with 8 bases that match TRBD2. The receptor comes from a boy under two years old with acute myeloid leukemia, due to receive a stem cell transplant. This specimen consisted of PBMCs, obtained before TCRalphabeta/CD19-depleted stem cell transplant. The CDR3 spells CASSLTPWLAGIQETQYF. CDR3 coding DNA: TGCGCCAGCTCCCTGACTCCTTGGCTAGCGGGTATTCAAGAGACCCAGTACTTC.